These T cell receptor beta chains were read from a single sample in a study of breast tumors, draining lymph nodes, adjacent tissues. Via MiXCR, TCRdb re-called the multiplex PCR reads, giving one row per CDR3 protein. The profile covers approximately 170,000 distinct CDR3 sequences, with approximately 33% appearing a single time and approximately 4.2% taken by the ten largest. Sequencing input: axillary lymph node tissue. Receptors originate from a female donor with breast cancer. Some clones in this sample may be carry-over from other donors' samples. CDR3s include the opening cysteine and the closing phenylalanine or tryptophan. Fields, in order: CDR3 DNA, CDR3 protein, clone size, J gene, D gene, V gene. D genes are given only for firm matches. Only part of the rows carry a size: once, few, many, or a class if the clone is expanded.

CDR3nt: TGTGCCAGCAGCTCGGGACAGGGTGGTTCACCCCTCCACTTT
CDR3aa: CASSSGQGGSPLHF
abundance: NA
j_gene: TRBJ1-6
d_gene: TRBD1
v_gene: TRBV7-9

CDR3nt: TGTGCCAGCAGCGTTGACAGATTTAACACTGAAGCTTTCTTT
CDR3aa: CASSVDRFNTEAFF
abundance: NA
j_gene: TRBJ1-1
d_gene: NA
v_gene: TRBV9

CDR3nt: TGTGCCAGCAGCTTATCGCACAGGGGGGGCTATGGCTACCCCTTC
CDR3aa: CASSLSHRGGYGYPF
abundance: few
j_gene: TRBJ1-2
d_gene: TRBD1
v_gene: TRBV7-2

CDR3nt: TGTGCCAGCAGTGAAGAAAGGGTTGAAGCTTTCTTT
CDR3aa: CASSEERVEAFF
abundance: few
j_gene: TRBJ1-1
d_gene: NA
v_gene: TRBV2

CDR3nt: TGCGCCAGCAGCCCAGTCGGGGAGAACACAGATACGCAGTATTTT
CDR3aa: CASSPVGENTDTQYF
abundance: NA
j_gene: TRBJ2-3
d_gene: NA
v_gene: TRBV5-1

CDR3nt: TGTGCCAGCAGCATCAGGGGGACTAGCGGGGGGGCCGCCGAGCAGTACTTC
CDR3aa: CASSIRGTSGGAAEQYF
abundance: many
j_gene: TRBJ2-7
d_gene: TRBD2
v_gene: TRBV7-8

CDR3nt: TGTGCCAGCATCATTACTAGCGGCACAGATACGCAGTATTTT
CDR3aa: CASIITSGTDTQYF
abundance: many
j_gene: TRBJ2-3
d_gene: TRBD2
v_gene: TRBV2

CDR3nt: TGTGCCAGTAGTTGGGGAAATCAGCCCCAGCATTTT
CDR3aa: CASSWGNQPQHF
abundance: many
j_gene: TRBJ1-5
d_gene: NA
v_gene: TRBV19

CDR3nt: TGTGCCAGCAGAGAGGGGGGGAATGAGCCCCAGCATTTT
CDR3aa: CASREGGNEPQHF
abundance: NA
j_gene: TRBJ1-5
d_gene: NA
v_gene: TRBV4-2

CDR3nt: TGTGCCAGCAGCGGGGGACAGAGCCTATATGGCTACACCTTC
CDR3aa: CASSGGQSLYGYTF
abundance: many
j_gene: TRBJ1-2
d_gene: TRBD1
v_gene: TRBV9

CDR3nt: TGTGCCAGCAGTCCCCCGGGACAGGGGGGCGAGCAGTACTTC
CDR3aa: CASSPPGQGGEQYF
abundance: few
j_gene: TRBJ2-7
d_gene: TRBD1
v_gene: TRBV28

CDR3nt: TGTGCCAGCAGTTTGACCGGGACTAGCGTATACAATGAGCAGTTCTTC
CDR3aa: CASSLTGTSVYNEQFF
abundance: NA
j_gene: TRBJ2-1
d_gene: TRBD2
v_gene: TRBV27

CDR3nt: TGTGCCAGCACCAGACTAGCGGGAGTGCACACCGGGGAGCTGTTTTTT
CDR3aa: CASTRLAGVHTGELFF
abundance: NA
j_gene: TRBJ2-2
d_gene: TRBD2
v_gene: TRBV6-1

CDR3nt: TGCGCCAGCAGCCAACGGGAGGGGACCCAGTACTTC
CDR3aa: CASSQREGTQYF
abundance: many
j_gene: TRBJ2-5
d_gene: TRBD2
v_gene: TRBV4-1

CDR3nt: TGTGCCAGCAGTTCCCGACTAGCGGGGGGGACCCAGTACTTC
CDR3aa: CASSSRLAGGTQYF
abundance: NA
j_gene: TRBJ2-5
d_gene: TRBD2
v_gene: TRBV27

CDR3nt: TGTGCCAGCAGCTCGAACCGGGACATCCTCGCGCTATATCCTGGAAACACCATATATTTT
CDR3aa: CASSSNRDILALYPGNTIYF
abundance: many
j_gene: TRBJ1-3
d_gene: NA
v_gene: TRBV7-9

CDR3nt: TGTGCCAGCAGCTTAGAAAGGGGTGGCAATCAGCCCCAGCATTTT
CDR3aa: CASSLERGGNQPQHF
abundance: many
j_gene: TRBJ1-5
d_gene: NA
v_gene: TRBV7-8

CDR3nt: TGTGCCTGGAGGCGAGCTCCCTCCTACAATGAGCAGTTCTTC
CDR3aa: CAWRRAPSYNEQFF
abundance: many
j_gene: TRBJ2-1
d_gene: NA
v_gene: TRBV30

CDR3nt: TGTGCCAGCAGCTTAATGGGACTCCACACCGGGGAGCTGTTTTTT
CDR3aa: CASSLMGLHTGELFF
abundance: many
j_gene: TRBJ2-2
d_gene: NA
v_gene: TRBV7-3

CDR3nt: TGCAGCGTTGAGACAGGCACAGATACGCAGTATTTT
CDR3aa: CSVETGTDTQYF
abundance: many
j_gene: TRBJ2-3
d_gene: NA
v_gene: TRBV29-1

CDR3nt: TGTGCCAGCAGCTTAGGCAGGGGGCAAGCTGGGGCCAACGTCCTGACTTTC
CDR3aa: CASSLGRGQAGANVLTF
abundance: many
j_gene: TRBJ2-6
d_gene: TRBD1
v_gene: TRBV7-8

CDR3nt: TGTGCCAGCAGCTTTGCGATGGGATCTCGGTATGGCTACACCTTC
CDR3aa: CASSFAMGSRYGYTF
abundance: many
j_gene: TRBJ1-2
d_gene: NA
v_gene: TRBV5-8

CDR3nt: TGCAGTGCTAGACTGACAGGGGGTACGCAGTATTTT
CDR3aa: CSARLTGGTQYF
abundance: many
j_gene: TRBJ2-3
d_gene: TRBD1
v_gene: TRBV20-1

CDR3nt: TGCGCCAGCGGCTTGCAGGGGGAAGGCACTGAAGCTTTCTTT
CDR3aa: CASGLQGEGTEAFF
abundance: NA
j_gene: TRBJ1-1
d_gene: TRBD1
v_gene: TRBV5-1

CDR3nt: TGTGCCACCGCTCCGGGACTAGCGGGATTTCCCACAGATACGCAGTATTTT
CDR3aa: CATAPGLAGFPTDTQYF
abundance: NA
j_gene: TRBJ2-3
d_gene: TRBD2
v_gene: TRBV2

CDR3nt: TGTGCCAGCTCACTAGGGAGTCGAGCCTACGAGCAGTACTTC
CDR3aa: CASSLGSRAYEQYF
abundance: many
j_gene: TRBJ2-7
d_gene: NA
v_gene: TRBV18

CDR3nt: TGCGCCAGCAGACCCCCCGGCAAAGTCCATTACGAGCAGTACTTC
CDR3aa: CASRPPGKVHYEQYF
abundance: many
j_gene: TRBJ2-7
d_gene: NA
v_gene: TRBV10-1

CDR3nt: TGTGCCATTAGCGGCCGGTCACGGCAGGGCTATGGCTACACCTTC
CDR3aa: CAISGRSRQGYGYTF
abundance: NA
j_gene: TRBJ1-2
d_gene: NA
v_gene: TRBV12-3/TRBV12-4

CDR3nt: TGTGCCAGCAGCGGTGGACAGGTAATCAGGGGAGATACGCAGTATTTT
CDR3aa: CASSGGQVIRGDTQYF
abundance: NA
j_gene: TRBJ2-3
d_gene: TRBD1
v_gene: TRBV3-1

CDR3nt: TGTGCCAGCAGTTTATCTAGCGGGGGGCATTGCCCCTACAATGAGCAGTTCTTC
CDR3aa: CASSLSSGGHCPYNEQFF
abundance: few
j_gene: TRBJ2-1
d_gene: TRBD2
v_gene: TRBV12-3/TRBV12-4

CDR3nt: TGTGCCAGCAGCTTAACTAGTAGCGGGGAGCTGTTTTTT
CDR3aa: CASSLTSSGELFF
abundance: NA
j_gene: TRBJ2-2
d_gene: NA
v_gene: TRBV7-3

CDR3nt: TGCGCCAGCAGCCAGGTGGGGGCTGGAAACACCATATATTTT
CDR3aa: CASSQVGAGNTIYF
abundance: many
j_gene: TRBJ1-3
d_gene: NA
v_gene: TRBV4-1

CDR3nt: TGTGCCAGAAGCCAGCGGGAGGGGATTGAGCAGTTCTTC
CDR3aa: CARSQREGIEQFF
abundance: many
j_gene: TRBJ2-1
d_gene: TRBD2
v_gene: TRBV2

CDR3nt: TGTGCCAGCAGCTTCGGGCTCGACAGGTCGTACGAGCAGTACTTC
CDR3aa: CASSFGLDRSYEQYF
abundance: many
j_gene: TRBJ2-7
d_gene: NA
v_gene: TRBV9

CDR3nt: TGTGCCAGCAGCTCCTCAGGGAGCACAGATACGCAGTATTTT
CDR3aa: CASSSSGSTDTQYF
abundance: many
j_gene: TRBJ2-3
d_gene: NA
v_gene: TRBV5-8

CDR3nt: TGTGCCAGCAGCCGTTCCGGGACAGACAAAGAGACCCAGTACTTC
CDR3aa: CASSRSGTDKETQYF
abundance: NA
j_gene: TRBJ2-5
d_gene: TRBD1
v_gene: TRBV5-4

CDR3nt: TGTGCCAGCAGTTTTTATCATTCACCCCTCCACTTT
CDR3aa: CASSFYHSPLHF
abundance: many
j_gene: TRBJ1-6
d_gene: NA
v_gene: TRBV5-8

CDR3nt: TGCGCCAGCAGCTTGGGGGCCGAGCAGTACTTC
CDR3aa: CASSLGAEQYF
abundance: many
j_gene: TRBJ2-7
d_gene: NA
v_gene: TRBV5-1

CDR3nt: TGCAGTGCTAGGGATAGAGGGGCGCGGGAGACCCAGTACTTC
CDR3aa: CSARDRGARETQYF
abundance: many
j_gene: TRBJ2-5
d_gene: NA
v_gene: TRBV20-1

CDR3nt: TGTGCCAGCAGCTCGGAGGGCCTGACAGATACGCAGTATTTT
CDR3aa: CASSSEGLTDTQYF
abundance: NA
j_gene: TRBJ2-3
d_gene: NA
v_gene: TRBV13

CDR3nt: TGTGCCAGCAGTATACAACAGGGGGGAGGCTACACCTTC
CDR3aa: CASSIQQGGGYTF
abundance: many
j_gene: TRBJ1-2
d_gene: TRBD1
v_gene: TRBV25-1

CDR3nt: TGTGCCAGCAGTCACTCGAGTCTGGACTACAATGAGCAGTTCTTC
CDR3aa: CASSHSSLDYNEQFF
abundance: NA
j_gene: TRBJ2-1
d_gene: NA
v_gene: TRBV6-6

CDR3nt: TGCAGTGCTAGAGATGGGGGGACGGCTAATGAAAAACTGTTTTTT
CDR3aa: CSARDGGTANEKLFF
abundance: NA
j_gene: TRBJ1-4
d_gene: NA
v_gene: TRBV20-1

CDR3nt: TGCAGTGCCAACCGTGGACTCTCGGGGCTCGCCGGGGAGCTGTTTTTT
CDR3aa: CSANRGLSGLAGELFF
abundance: many
j_gene: TRBJ2-2
d_gene: NA
v_gene: TRBV20-1

CDR3nt: TGTGCCAGTAGTATTACAGGAGGCTATGGCTACACCTTC
CDR3aa: CASSITGGYGYTF
abundance: many
j_gene: TRBJ1-2
d_gene: NA
v_gene: TRBV19

CDR3nt: TGCGCCAGTAGCTCTAGCGGGGGGGCCGAGTTACATGAGCAGTTCTTC
CDR3aa: CASSSSGGAELHEQFF
abundance: NA
j_gene: TRBJ2-1
d_gene: TRBD2
v_gene: TRBV5-1

CDR3nt: TGTGCCACCAGTATCACAGGGGGAAGGGGTCAGCCCCAGCATTTT
CDR3aa: CATSITGGRGQPQHF
abundance: NA
j_gene: TRBJ1-5
d_gene: TRBD1
v_gene: TRBV24-1

CDR3nt: TGTGCCAGCAGCCCCCTGGTTGGGAGTTTCGGAGAACCAGATACGCAGTATTTT
CDR3aa: CASSPLVGSFGEPDTQYF
abundance: many
j_gene: TRBJ2-3
d_gene: NA
v_gene: TRBV4-2

CDR3nt: TGTGCCAGCAGACTGTCCGGACAGGGTCACCGGAGCTACCCCTTC
CDR3aa: CASRLSGQGHRSYPF
abundance: many
j_gene: TRBJ1-2
d_gene: TRBD1
v_gene: TRBV7-2